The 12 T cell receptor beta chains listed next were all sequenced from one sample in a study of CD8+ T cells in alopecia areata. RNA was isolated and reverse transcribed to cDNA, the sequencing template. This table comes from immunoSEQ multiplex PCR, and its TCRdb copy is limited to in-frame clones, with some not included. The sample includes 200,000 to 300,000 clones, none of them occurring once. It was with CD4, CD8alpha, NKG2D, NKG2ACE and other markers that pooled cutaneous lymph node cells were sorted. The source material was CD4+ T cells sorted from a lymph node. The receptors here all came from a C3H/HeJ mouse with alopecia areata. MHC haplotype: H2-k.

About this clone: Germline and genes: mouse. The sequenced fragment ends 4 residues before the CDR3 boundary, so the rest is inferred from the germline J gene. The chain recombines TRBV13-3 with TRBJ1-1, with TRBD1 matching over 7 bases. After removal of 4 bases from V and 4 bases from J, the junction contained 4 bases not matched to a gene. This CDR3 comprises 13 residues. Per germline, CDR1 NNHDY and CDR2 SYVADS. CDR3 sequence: CASSPRDSTEVFF. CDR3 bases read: TGTGCCAGCAGTCCCCGGGACAGCACA.

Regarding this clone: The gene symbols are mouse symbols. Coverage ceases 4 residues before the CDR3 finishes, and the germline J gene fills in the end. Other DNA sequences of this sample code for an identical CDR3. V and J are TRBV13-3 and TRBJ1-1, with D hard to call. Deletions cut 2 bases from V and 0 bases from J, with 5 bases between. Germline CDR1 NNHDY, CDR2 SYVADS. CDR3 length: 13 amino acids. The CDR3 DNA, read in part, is TGTGCCAGCAGTGACCCTGCAAACACA. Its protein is CASSDPANT. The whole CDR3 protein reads CASSDPANTEVFF.

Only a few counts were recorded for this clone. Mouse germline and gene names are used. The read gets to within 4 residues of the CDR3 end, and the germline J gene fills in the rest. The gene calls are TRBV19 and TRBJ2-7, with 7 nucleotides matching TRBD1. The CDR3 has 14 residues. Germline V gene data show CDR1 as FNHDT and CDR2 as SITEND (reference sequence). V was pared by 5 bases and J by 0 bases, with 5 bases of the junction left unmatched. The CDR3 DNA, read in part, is TGTGCCAGCAGCTCCGGGACAGTCTCCTAT. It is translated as CASSSGTVSY. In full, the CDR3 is CASSSGTVSYEQYF.

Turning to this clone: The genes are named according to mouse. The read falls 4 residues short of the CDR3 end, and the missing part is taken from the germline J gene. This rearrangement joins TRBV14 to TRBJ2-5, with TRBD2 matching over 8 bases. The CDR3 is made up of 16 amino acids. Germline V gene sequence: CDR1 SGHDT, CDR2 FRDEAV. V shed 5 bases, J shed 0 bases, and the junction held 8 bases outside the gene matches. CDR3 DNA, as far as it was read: TGTGCCAGCAGACCGGACTGGGCCCTTAACCAAGAC. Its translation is CASRPDWALNQD. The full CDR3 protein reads CASRPDWALNQDTQYF.

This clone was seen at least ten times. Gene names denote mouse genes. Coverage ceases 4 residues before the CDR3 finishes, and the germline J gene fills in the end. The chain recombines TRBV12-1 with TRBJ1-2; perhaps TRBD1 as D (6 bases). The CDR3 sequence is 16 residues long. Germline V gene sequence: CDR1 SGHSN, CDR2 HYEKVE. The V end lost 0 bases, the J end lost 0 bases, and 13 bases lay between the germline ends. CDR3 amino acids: CASSLSLDSANSDYTF. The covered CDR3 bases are TGTGCCAGCTCTCTCAGCCTGGACAGTGCAAACTCC.

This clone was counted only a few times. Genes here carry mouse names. CDR3 bases read: TGCACCTGCAGTACTGGGGGGGCCTAT. Protein: CTCSTGGAY. Given in full, the CDR3 is CTCSTGGAYEQYF. This sequence joins TRBV1 and TRBJ2-7; 10 nucleotides line up with TRBD2. With the read ending 4 residues before the CDR3 end, the germline J gene is used to fill in that end. The V and J ends lost 5 bases and 2 bases, in that order; junction bases with no gene match: 0. CDR3 size: 13 residues. Germline V gives CDR1 NSQYPW, CDR2 LRSPGD (reference sequence).

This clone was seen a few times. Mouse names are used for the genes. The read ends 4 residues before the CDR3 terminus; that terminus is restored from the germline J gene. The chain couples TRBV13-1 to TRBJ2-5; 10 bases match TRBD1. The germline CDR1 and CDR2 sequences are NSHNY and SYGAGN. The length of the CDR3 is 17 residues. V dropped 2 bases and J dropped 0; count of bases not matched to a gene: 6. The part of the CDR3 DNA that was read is TGTGCCAGCAGTGAGGCCGGGACAGGGGTTAACCAAGAC. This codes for CASSEAGTGVNQD. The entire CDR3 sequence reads CASSEAGTGVNQDTQYF.

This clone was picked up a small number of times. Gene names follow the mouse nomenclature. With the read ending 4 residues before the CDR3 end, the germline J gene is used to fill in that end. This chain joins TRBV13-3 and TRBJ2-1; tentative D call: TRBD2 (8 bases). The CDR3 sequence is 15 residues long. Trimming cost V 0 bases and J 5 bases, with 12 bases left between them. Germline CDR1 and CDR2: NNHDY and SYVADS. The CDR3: CASSDARGGNAEQFF. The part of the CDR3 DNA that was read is TGTGCCAGCAGTGATGCCAGGGGGGGCAATGCT.

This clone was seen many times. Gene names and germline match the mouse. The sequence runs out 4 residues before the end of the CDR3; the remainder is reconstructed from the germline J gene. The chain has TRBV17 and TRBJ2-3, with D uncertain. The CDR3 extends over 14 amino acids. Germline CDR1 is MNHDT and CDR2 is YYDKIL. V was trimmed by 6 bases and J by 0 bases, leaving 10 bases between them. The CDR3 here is CASSIHSSAETLYF. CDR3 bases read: TGTGCTAGCAGCATCCATAGTAGTGCAGAA.

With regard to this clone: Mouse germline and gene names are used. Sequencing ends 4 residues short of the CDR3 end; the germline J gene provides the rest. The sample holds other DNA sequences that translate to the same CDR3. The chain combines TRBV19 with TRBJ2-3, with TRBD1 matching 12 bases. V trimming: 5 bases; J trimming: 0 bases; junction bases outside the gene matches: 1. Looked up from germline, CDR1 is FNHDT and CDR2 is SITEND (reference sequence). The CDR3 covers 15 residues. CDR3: CASRGQGASAETLYF. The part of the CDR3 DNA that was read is TGTGCCAGCAGGGGACAGGGGGCAAGTGCAGAA.

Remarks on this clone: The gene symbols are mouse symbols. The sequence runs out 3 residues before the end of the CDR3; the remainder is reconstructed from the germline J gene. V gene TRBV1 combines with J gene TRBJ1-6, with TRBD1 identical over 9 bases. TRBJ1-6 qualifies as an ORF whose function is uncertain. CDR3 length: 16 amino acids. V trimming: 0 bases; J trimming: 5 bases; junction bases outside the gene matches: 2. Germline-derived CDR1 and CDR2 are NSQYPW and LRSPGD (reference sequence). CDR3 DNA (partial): TGCACCTGCAGTGCAGATCACAGGGGGCATAATTCGCCC. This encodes CTCSADHRGHNSP. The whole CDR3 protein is CTCSADHRGHNSPLYF.

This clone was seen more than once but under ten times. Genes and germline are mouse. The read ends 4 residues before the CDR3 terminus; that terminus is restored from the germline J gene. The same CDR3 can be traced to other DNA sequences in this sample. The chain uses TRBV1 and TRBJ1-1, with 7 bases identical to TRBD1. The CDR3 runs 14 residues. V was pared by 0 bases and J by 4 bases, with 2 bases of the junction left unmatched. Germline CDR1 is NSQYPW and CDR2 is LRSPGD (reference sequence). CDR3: CTCSADRQGTEVFF. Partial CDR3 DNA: TGCACCTGCAGTGCAGACCGACAGGGCACA.